The 17 T cell receptor beta chains given below trace back to one sample, sequenced in a study of blood T cell repertoires in COVID-19. The protocol was immunoSEQ multiplex PCR, while the TCRdb copy is restricted to in-frame clones and leaves out a portion. The sample has 250,000 or so clones; roughly 88% are singletons. The material sequenced was PBMCs or T cells enriched from blood (not recorded which). All receptors come from a woman aged 40 to 50 with acute COVID-19.

The V gene is TRBV7-2, the J gene TRBJ2-1, with 12 bases that match TRBD2. The CDR3 sequence is 16 residues long. The ends lost 6 bases at V and 0 bases at J; junction bases unmatched: 3. Germline V lookup: CDR1 SGHTA, CDR2 FQGNSA. The CDR3 region is CASRPGLAGSYNEQFF. The CDR3 DNA is TGTGCCAGCAGACCGGGACTAGCGGGCTCCTACAATGAGCAGTTCTTC.

The genes are TRBV20-1 and TRBJ2-3, with a weak D call TRBD2 (5 bases). Deletions cut 3 bases from V and 0 bases from J, with 13 bases between. Germline CDR1 and CDR2: DFQATT and SNEGSKA (reference sequence). CDR3 size: 15 residues. Here the CDR3 reads CSASLGAASTDTQYF. CDR3 DNA sequence: TGCAGTGCTAGTTTAGGAGCGGCTAGCACAGATACGCAGTATTTT.

CDR3 in amino acids: CASSQIQGRGSYNSPLHF. In nucleotides, the CDR3 is TGCGCCAGCAGCCAGATCCAAGGTAGAGGTTCCTATAATTCACCCCTCCACTTT. The chain couples TRBV4-1 to TRBJ1-6; D not resolved. CDR1 MGHRA and CDR2 YSYEKL come from the germline V gene. V shed 3 bases and J shed 1 base, with 16 bases lying between them. This CDR3 has 18 amino acids.

The chain joins TRBV5-6 to TRBJ2-5; 14 bases map to TRBD2. Germline lookup yields CDR1 SGHDT and CDR2 YYEEEE. With 2 bases clipped from V and 6 bases from J, the junction kept 6 bases outside the gene matches. The CDR3 length is 16 residues. The CDR3 loop reads CASSLGLAGGLKTQYF. Written as DNA, the CDR3 is TGTGCCAGCAGCTTAGGACTAGCGGGGGGTTTGAAGACCCAGTACTTC.

The rearrangement links TRBV7-2 to TRBJ1-2; D unresolved. The CDR3 runs 15 residues. Trimming stripped 2 bases from V and 4 bases from J, with 14 bases between. Germline CDR1 SGHTA, CDR2 FQGNSA. CDR3 nucleotide sequence: TGTGCCAGCAGCTTATCGGGAGAGGCCCGCTATGGCTACACCTTC. Translated: CASSLSGEARYGYTF.

V usage is TRBV7-9 and J usage is TRBJ1-5; weak D call: TRBD1 (6 bases). This CDR3 is 14 amino acids long. The germline CDR1 and CDR2 sequences are SEHNR and FQNEAQ (reference sequence). V gave up 5 bases and J gave up 1 base, with 9 bases separating them. CDR3 in DNA: TGTGCCAGCAGCCTTAGGGGGAGCAATCAGCCCCAGCATTTT. It translates to CASSLRGSNQPQHF. The variable domain in full, completed from reference TRBV7-9 and TRBJ1-5, reads DTGVSQNPRHKITKRGQNVTFRCDPISEHNRLYWYRQTLGQGPEFLTYFQNEAQLEKSRLLSDRFSAERPKGSFSTLEIQRTEQGDSAMYLCASSLRGSNQPQHFGDGTRLSIL.

This chain links TRBV4-1 with TRBJ2-3, with a possible D match to TRBD2 (6 bases). The CDR3 runs to 18 residues. The V end lost 0 bases, the J end lost 5 bases, and 21 bases lay between the germline ends. Germline lookup yields CDR1 MGHRA and CDR2 YSYEKL. The CDR3: CASSQDLVLARNGDTQYF. DNA of the CDR3: TGCGCCAGCAGCCAAGATCTCGTCCTAGCGCGAAACGGAGATACGCAGTATTTT.

The chain couples TRBV20-1 to TRBJ2-1, with 10 bases matching TRBD2. Germline CDR1 and CDR2: DFQATT and SNEGSKA (reference sequence). The CDR3 totals 14 residues. Germline trimming cut 3 bases from V and 5 bases from J; bases unmatched to any gene: 4. Here the CDR3 DNA reads TGCAGTGCTAGTAGCGGGGGGAAACACAATGAGCAGTTCTTC. It is translated as CSASSGGKHNEQFF.

J is TRBJ2-1 and V is TRBV7-2; D is perhaps TRBD1 (6 bases). This CDR3 comprises 12 residues. Looked up from germline, CDR1 is SGHTA and CDR2 is FQGNSA. Trimming stripped 8 bases from V and 9 bases from J, with 14 bases between. As DNA, the CDR3 is TGTGCCAGCGGACCCGAAGGGGGTGAGCAGTTCTTC. It is translated as CASGPEGGEQFF. The full variable domain, its missing parts supplied by reference TRBV7-2 and TRBJ2-1, is GAGVSQSPSNKVTEKGKDVELRCDPISGHTALYWYRQSLGQGLEFLIYFQGNSAPDKSGLPSDRFSAERTGGSVSTLTIQRTQQEDSAVYLCASGPEGGEQFFGPGTRLTVL.

This clone was observed once. The J gene is TRBJ2-5, the V gene TRBV7-2, with TRBD1 as a possible D gene (6 bases). CDR1 and CDR2 (germline): SGHTA, FQGNSA. Trimming left V 7 bases short and J 1 base short, with 16 bases between. CDR3 length equals 15 residues. CDR3 protein: CASTPDRNRQETQYF. The CDR3 DNA sequence: TGTGCCAGCACCCCTGACAGGAACCGCCAAGAGACCCAGTACTTC.

This clone was detected only once. The V call is TRBV7-9, the J call TRBJ1-2; perhaps TRBD1 as D (5 bases). The CDR3 consists of 14 residues. CDR1 SEHNR and CDR2 FQNEAQ come from the germline V gene (reference sequence). The V end lost 1 base, the J end lost 2 bases, and 8 bases lay between the germline ends. CDR3 DNA sequence: TGTGCCAGCAGCTTAGGCAGGGTCAACTATGGCTACACCTTC. This sequence encodes CASSLGRVNYGYTF.

This clone was seen only a few times. The chain couples TRBV30 to TRBJ1-5; possibly TRBD1 for D (5 bases). V was pared by 3 bases and J by 1 base, with 7 bases between. Germline V CDR1 and CDR2: GTSNPN, SVGIG (reference sequence). The CDR3 length is 13 residues. The CDR3 DNA sequence: TGTGCCTGGAGCCGGGGGAGCAATCAGCCCCAGCATTTT. Translating it yields CAWSRGSNQPQHF.

This chain uses TRBV2 with TRBJ2-7; maybe TRBD1 (6 bases). Germline loops: CDR1 SNHLY, CDR2 FYNNEI. V was shortened by 6 bases and J by 4 bases, with 16 bases between the two germline ends. The CDR3 length is 14 residues. The CDR3 coding sequence is TGTGCCAGCAGGCCGTCAGGGGCCAGATACGAGCAGTACGTC. Its protein product is CASRPSGARYEQYV.

This rearrangement joins TRBV3-1 (or the pseudogene TRBV3-2) to TRBJ2-5; 11 positions agree with TRBD2. Germline V lookup: CDR1 LGHDT, CDR2 YNNKEL (reference sequence). V lost 0 bases and J lost 5; bases outside the gene matches: 14. This CDR3 spans 19 amino acids. CDR3 in DNA: TGTGCCAGCAGCCAAGAGACTGGTAGCGGGAGGGCCGATGGGGAGACCCAGTACTTC. Amino acids: CASSQETGSGRADGETQYF.

V is TRBV29-1 and J is TRBJ2-1, with 7 bases fitting TRBD1. The CDR3 has 15 amino acids. After removal of 6 bases from V and 2 bases from J, the junction contained 10 bases not matched to a gene. CDR1 and CDR2 from the germline V gene are SQVTM and ANQGSEA. CDR3 amino acids: CSVERQGSAYNEQFF. For the CDR3, the DNA is TGCAGCGTAGAAAGACAGGGATCGGCCTACAATGAGCAGTTCTTC.

J is TRBJ1-6 and V is TRBV27, with 7 bases identical to TRBD1. J lost 9 bases, V lost 6 bases, and 5 bases had no gene match. Germline lookup yields CDR1 MNHEY and CDR2 SMNVEV (reference sequence). CDR3 size: 13 residues. The chain's CDR3 is CASSLTGFSPLHF. CDR3 in DNA: TGTGCCAGCAGCCTGACAGGGTTTTCACCCCTCCACTTT.

On this clone itself: Compared with germline, one end of the junction differs, possibly owing to a read error. V and J are TRBV5-5 and TRBJ2-7; 11 bases align to TRBD2. Germline V gene sequence: CDR1 SGHKS, CDR2 YYEKEE (reference sequence). This CDR3 comprises 15 residues. CDR3 region: CASRLGLAGGYEQYF. In DNA, the CDR3 is TGTGCCAGCAGGTTGGGTCTAGCGGGGGGCTACGAGCAGTACTTC.